The source of this TCR beta chain is a study of T-cell reconstitution after alpha-beta-depleted transplantation in children. Points from the study as a whole: It was newly produced T cells that mostly accounted for T-cell counts and diversity one year after transplant. Roughly two months post-transplant, alpha-beta T cells reportedly originated from several hundred graft clones that had expanded. In some patients, recipient T cells and intrathymic progenitors surviving conditioning explained high day-60 diversity.

Ten or more counts support this clonotype. Its antigen is unidentified. V was trimmed by 2 bases and J by 5 bases, leaving 2 bases between them. There are 11 residues in the CDR3. CDR1 is MNHEY, CDR2 SVGAGI, per germline. Unique molecular identifiers featured in how the TCRbeta library was prepared. Via MiXCR, TCRdb re-called the PCR reads, giving one row per CDR3 protein. The table lists about 600,000 distinct CDR3 sequences, 10% to 15% of them singletons. The TCR was taken from a male patient younger than 18 who had a stem cell transplant for acute myeloid leukemia, so the T cells may come from the graft donor. This chain joins TRBV6-5 and TRBJ2-3; D is unresolved. This specimen was PBMCs, mostly from graft donor cells, taken 360 days after TCRalphabeta/CD19-depleted stem cell transplant. This CDR3 is CASSYLDTQYF. The CDR3 bases are TGTGCCAGCAGTTACCTAGATACGCAGTATTTT.